This T cell receptor (beta chain) was sequenced for a study of cytotoxic CD8 clonotypes in ibrutinib-treated CLL. Sequencing was performed with immunoSEQ multiplex PCR; in TCRdb, only in-frame clones are kept and a portion is missing. The sample shows approximately 90,000 clones, 75% to 80% of them seen only once. This CDR3 spans 12 amino acids. V was cut by 0 bases and J by 7 bases, with 6 bases left in between. Per germline, CDR1 LGHNA and CDR2 YNFKEQ. Sequences were derived from PBMCs, sampled after 24 months of ibrutinib treatment. The receptor was isolated from a human donor with chronic lymphocytic leukemia. The chain uses TRBV4-2 and TRBJ1-2; D not resolved. The CDR3, as DNA: TGTGCCAGCAGCCAAGAGCCGGTTGGCTACACCTTC. Protein: CASSQEPVGYTF.